A selection of T cell receptor beta chains follows, all from one sample in a study of cytomegalovirus exposure and HLA in healthy donors. The method was immunoSEQ multiplex PCR; TCRdb's version includes in-frame clones alone and lacks a portion of them. The sample lists about 240,000 clones, approximately 83% occurring once. Sequenced sample: PBMCs. The receptors come from a woman younger than 45 in good health and CMV-seropositive. The CDR3 runs from the conserved cysteine through the conserved F or W. Each record gives: V gene, J gene, CDR3 protein.

TRBV10-1	TRBJ1-2	CASSDGDYGYTF
TRBV6-4	TRBJ1-2	CASSASGGRQGYTF
TRBV30	TRBJ2-3	CAWSVAGGPTDTQYF
TRBV5-4	TRBJ2-7	CASSLERDNYEQYF
TRBV4-1	TRBJ1-4	CASSQQGVSEKLFF
TRBV6-1	TRBJ1-5	CASSVRDRMLRQPQHF
TRBV28	TRBJ2-7	CASSFVFRELSSYEQYF
TRBV30	TRBJ2-3	CAWSVGQGITDTQYF
TRBV10-3	TRBJ2-5	CAISGQDQETQYF
TRBV6-4	TRBJ1-5	CASSVLPNGSYSNQPQHF
TRBV5-1	TRBJ2-3	CASSLGGSGDTQYF
TRBV25-1	TRBJ2-5	CASTKGGSGETQYF
TRBV13	TRBJ1-3	CASSSTAGNTIYF
TRBV5-1	TRBJ1-4	CASSPDREKLFF
TRBV9	TRBJ2-1	CASSVATSGRYEQFF
TRBV6-6	TRBJ2-1	CASSSLTSLAEQFF
TRBV5-1	TRBJ2-2	CASSLGLSTGELFF
TRBV4-2	TRBJ2-2	CASSQVGQGYTGELFF
TRBV25-1	TRBJ2-5	CASSEDRIQETQYF
TRBV19	TRBJ1-2	CASSWASSNYGYTF
TRBV19	TRBJ1-2	CASSPQGVGGGYTF
TRBV11-2	TRBJ2-3	CASSSLRLLDHTDTQYF
TRBV29-1	TRBJ1-5	CSVVVVGGNDQPQHF
TRBV6-6	TRBJ1-1	CASSYSASPPNTEAFF